This T cell receptor beta chain was retrieved from a study of cytomegalovirus exposure and HLA in healthy donors. The CDR3 length is 12 residues. Deletions cut 5 bases from V and 7 bases from J, with 9 bases between. Germline V gives CDR1 SGHTA, CDR2 FQGNSA. Vbeta (60) and Jbeta (13) primers were used in the PCR. Only in-frame clones appear in the TCRdb table, and some are missing; sequencing was by immunoSEQ multiplex PCR. The sample lists some 92,000 clones, around 80% occurring once. The rearrangement joins TRBV7-2 to TRBJ1-5; D is uncertain. Specimen: PBMCs. The clonotype originates from a man aged 18 to 30 in good health and CMV-seropositive. The DNA of the CDR3 is TGTGCCAGCAGCAAAGAGGCCCAGCCCCAGCATTTT. It codes for CASSKEAQPQHF.